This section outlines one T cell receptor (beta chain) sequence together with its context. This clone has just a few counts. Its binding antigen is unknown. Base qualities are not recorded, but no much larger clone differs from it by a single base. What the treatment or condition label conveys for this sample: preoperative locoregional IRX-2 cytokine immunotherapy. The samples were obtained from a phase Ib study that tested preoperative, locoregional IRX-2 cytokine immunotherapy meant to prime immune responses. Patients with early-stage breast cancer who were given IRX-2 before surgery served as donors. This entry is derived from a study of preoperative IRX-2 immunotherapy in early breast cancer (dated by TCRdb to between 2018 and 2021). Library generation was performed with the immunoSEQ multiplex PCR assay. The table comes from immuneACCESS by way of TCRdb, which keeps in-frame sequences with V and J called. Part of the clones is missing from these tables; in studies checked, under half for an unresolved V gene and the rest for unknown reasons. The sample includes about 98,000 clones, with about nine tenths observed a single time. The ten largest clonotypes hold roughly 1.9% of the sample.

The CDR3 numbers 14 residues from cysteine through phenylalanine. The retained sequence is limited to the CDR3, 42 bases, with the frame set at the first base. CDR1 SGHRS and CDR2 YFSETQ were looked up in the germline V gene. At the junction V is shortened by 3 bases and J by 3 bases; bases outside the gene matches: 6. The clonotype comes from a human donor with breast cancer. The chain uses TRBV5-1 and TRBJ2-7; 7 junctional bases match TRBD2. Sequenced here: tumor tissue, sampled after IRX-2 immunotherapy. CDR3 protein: CASSSGEGNYEQYF. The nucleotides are TGCGCCAGCAGCTCGGGGGAGGGGAACTACGAGCAGTACTTC.